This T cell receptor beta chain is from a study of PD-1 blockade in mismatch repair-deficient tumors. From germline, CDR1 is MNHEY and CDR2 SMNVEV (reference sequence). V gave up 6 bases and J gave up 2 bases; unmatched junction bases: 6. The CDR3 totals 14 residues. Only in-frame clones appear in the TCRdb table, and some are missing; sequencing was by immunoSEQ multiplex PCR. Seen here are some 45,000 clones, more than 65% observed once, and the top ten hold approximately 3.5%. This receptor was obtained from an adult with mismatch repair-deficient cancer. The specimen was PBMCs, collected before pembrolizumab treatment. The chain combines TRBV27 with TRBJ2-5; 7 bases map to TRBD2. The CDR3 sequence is CASSSLAVQETQYF. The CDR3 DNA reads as TGTGCCAGCAGCTCCCTAGCGGTACAAGAGACCCAGTACTTC.